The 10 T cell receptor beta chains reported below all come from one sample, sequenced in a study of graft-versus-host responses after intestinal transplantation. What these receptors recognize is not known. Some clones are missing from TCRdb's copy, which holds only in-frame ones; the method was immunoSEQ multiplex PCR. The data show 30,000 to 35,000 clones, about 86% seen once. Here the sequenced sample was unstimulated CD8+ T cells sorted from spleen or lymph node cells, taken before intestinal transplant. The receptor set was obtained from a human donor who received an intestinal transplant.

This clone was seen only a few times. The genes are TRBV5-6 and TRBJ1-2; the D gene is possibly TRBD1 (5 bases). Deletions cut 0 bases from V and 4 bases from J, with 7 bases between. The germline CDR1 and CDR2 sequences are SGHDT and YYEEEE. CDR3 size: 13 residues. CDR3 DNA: TGTGCCAGCAGCTTGGGAGACAGCTATGGCTACACCTTC. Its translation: CASSLGDSYGYTF.

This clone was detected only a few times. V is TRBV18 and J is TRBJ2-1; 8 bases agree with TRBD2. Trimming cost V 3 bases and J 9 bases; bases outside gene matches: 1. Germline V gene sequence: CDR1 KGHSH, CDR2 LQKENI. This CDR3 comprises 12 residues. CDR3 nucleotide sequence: TGTGCCAGCTCACCCGGGGGGGGTGAGCAGTTCTTC. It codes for CASSPGGGEQFF.

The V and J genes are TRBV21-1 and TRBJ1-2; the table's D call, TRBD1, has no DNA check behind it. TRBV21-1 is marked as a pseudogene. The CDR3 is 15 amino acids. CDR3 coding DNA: TGTGCCAGCAGCAAAGGGGGCAGGGGACACTATGGCTACACCTTC. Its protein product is CASSKGGRGHYGYTF.

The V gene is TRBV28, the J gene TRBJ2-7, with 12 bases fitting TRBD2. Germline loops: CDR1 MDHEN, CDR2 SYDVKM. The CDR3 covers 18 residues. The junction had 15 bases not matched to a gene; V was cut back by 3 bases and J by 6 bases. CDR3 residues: CASSFSSGRAYHGCEQYF. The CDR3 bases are TGTGCCAGCAGTTTCTCTAGCGGGAGGGCCTACCACGGGTGCGAGCAGTACTTC. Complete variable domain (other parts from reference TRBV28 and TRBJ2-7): DVKVTQSSRYLVKRTGEKVFLECVQDMDHENMFWYRQDPGLGLRLIYFSYDVKMKEKGDIPEGYSVSREKKERFSLILESASTNQTSMYLCASSFSSGRAYHGCEQYFGPGTRLTVT.

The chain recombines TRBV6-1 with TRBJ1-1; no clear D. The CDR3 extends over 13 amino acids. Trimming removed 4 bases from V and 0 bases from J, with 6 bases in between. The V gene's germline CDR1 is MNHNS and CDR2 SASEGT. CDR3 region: CASSGRLNTEAFF. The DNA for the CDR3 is TGTGCCAGCAGTGGTAGATTGAACACTGAAGCTTTCTTT.

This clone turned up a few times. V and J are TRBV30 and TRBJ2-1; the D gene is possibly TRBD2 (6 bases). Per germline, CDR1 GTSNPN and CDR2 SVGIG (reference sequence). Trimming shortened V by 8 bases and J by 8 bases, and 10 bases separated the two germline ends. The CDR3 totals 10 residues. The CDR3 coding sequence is TGTGCCGCTAGCGCCTATGAGCAGTTCTTC. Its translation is CAASAYEQFF. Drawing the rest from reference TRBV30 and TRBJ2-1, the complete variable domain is SQTIHQWPATLVQPVGSPLSLECTVEGTSNPNLYWYRQAAGRGLQLLFYSVGIGQISSEVPQNLSASRPQDRQFILSSKKLLLSDSGFYLCAASAYEQFFGPGTRLTVL.

In DNA form, the CDR3 reads TGTGCCAGCAGCTCGGGACTCCACAATGAGCAGTTCTTC. It is translated as CASSSGLHNEQFF. The chain is built from TRBV9 and TRBJ2-1, with D perhaps TRBD2 (6 bases). V lost 4 bases, J lost 5 bases, and 10 bases lay in between. The germline CDR1 and CDR2 sequences are SGDLS and YYNGEE. This CDR3 is built from 13 residues.

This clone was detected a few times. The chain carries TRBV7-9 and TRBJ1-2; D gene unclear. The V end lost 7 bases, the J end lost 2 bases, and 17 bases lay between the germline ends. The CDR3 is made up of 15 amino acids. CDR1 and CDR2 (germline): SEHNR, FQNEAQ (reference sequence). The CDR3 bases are TGTGCCAGCACCCCCCTTCTGTCCCCCAACTATGGCTACACCTTC. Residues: CASTPLLSPNYGYTF.

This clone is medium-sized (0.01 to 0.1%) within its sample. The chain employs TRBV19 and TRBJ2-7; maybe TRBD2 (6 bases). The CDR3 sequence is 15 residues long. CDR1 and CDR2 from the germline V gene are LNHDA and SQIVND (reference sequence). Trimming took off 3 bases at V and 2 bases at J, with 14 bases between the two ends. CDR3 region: CASSIRRGRTYEQYF. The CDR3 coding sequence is TGTGCCAGTAGTATTAGGCGGGGACGCACCTACGAGCAGTACTTC. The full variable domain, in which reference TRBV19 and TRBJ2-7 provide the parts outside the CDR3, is DGGITQSPKYLFRKEGQNVTLSCEQNLNHDAMYWYRQDPGQGLRLIYYSQIVNDFQKGDIAEGYSVSREKKESFPLTVTSAQKNPTAFYLCASSIRRGRTYEQYFGPGTRLTVT.

CDR3 loop: CASSPRTANTEAFF. The CDR3 nucleotides are TGTGCCAGCAGCCCACGGACAGCAAACACTGAAGCTTTCTTT. The chain joins TRBV5-5 to TRBJ1-1; D may be TRBD1 (6 bases). Trimming cost V 4 bases and J 2 bases, with 12 bases left between them. Per the germline V gene, CDR1 is SGHKS and CDR2 is YYEKEE (reference sequence). CDR3 length: 14 residues.